This T cell receptor beta chain was captured by sequencing in a study of tumor-infiltrating lymphocytes in localized non-small cell lung cancer. Study summary: Each patient gave resected tumor and non-adjacent uninvolved lung tissue.

Trimming at V came to 2 bases and at J to 8 bases, leaving 10 bases not matched to a gene. CDR1 and CDR2 from the germline V gene are SGHNT and YYREEE (reference sequence). The CDR3 sequence is 15 residues long. The data were produced by immunoSEQ multiplex PCR, yet TCRdb's version contains in-frame clones alone and is incomplete. The table shows some 29,000 clones, with approximately 83% occurring only once. The genes are TRBV5-4 and TRBJ2-1, with 7 positions matching TRBD1. This clonotype was obtained from a human donor with non-small cell lung cancer. The sample consisted of lung tumor tissue. CDR3 bases: TGTGCCAGCAGCTTCAGTGACAGGGTTGATGATGAGCAGTTCTTC. Amino acids: CASSFSDRVDDEQFF.